These 11 T cell receptor beta chains were all obtained from the same sample, sequenced in a study of cytomegalovirus exposure and HLA in healthy donors. Primers included in the PCR were 60 Vbeta and 13 Jbeta primers. The data were produced by immunoSEQ multiplex PCR, yet TCRdb's version contains in-frame clones alone and is incomplete. Here the sample spans 130,000 or so clones, 6.5% to 9.5% being singletons. The sequencing sample was made of PBMCs. Receptors originate from a middle-aged woman in good health and CMV-seropositive.

Only a few counts were recorded for this clone. V and J are TRBV18 and TRBJ2-2; 10 bases match TRBD1. The CDR3 contains 15 residues. V lost 6 bases and J lost 4; bases outside the gene matches: 5. The germline CDR1 and CDR2 sequences are KGHSH and LQKENI. CDR3 amino acids: CASSRTGGTTGELFF. CDR3 nucleotide sequence: TGTGCCAGCTCCCGGACAGGGGGGACCACCGGGGAGCTGTTTTTT.

This clone has more than one count but fewer than ten. This chain joins TRBV19 and TRBJ2-3; 7 positions agree with TRBD1. This CDR3 spans 18 amino acids. Trimming took 6 bases from V and 6 from J; bases not matched to a gene: 21. Germline V lookup: CDR1 LNHDA, CDR2 SQIVND (reference sequence). As DNA, the CDR3 is TGTGCCAGTAGCCCCGGGACAGCCTTTACCTTCTCTCGGGATACGCAGTATTTT. Protein sequence: CASSPGTAFTFSRDTQYF.

This chain links TRBV4-2 with TRBJ1-1; TRBD1 matches at 8 bases. The germline V gene has CDR1 LGHNA and CDR2 YNFKEQ. J lost 5 bases, V lost 4 bases, and 9 bases had no gene match. The CDR3 is 15 residues long. The CDR3 region is CASSLITGGATEAFF. The CDR3 DNA is TGTGCCAGCAGCCTAATTACAGGGGGGGCAACTGAAGCTTTCTTT.

This clone has only a few counts. The V gene is TRBV30, the J gene TRBJ2-7; D not resolved. Trimming pared 0 bases from V and 4 bases from J, leaving 7 bases between. There are 12 residues in the CDR3. From germline, CDR1 is GTSNPN and CDR2 SVGIG (reference sequence). The CDR3 DNA sequence: TGTGCCTGGAGTGTAGCTTTTTACGAGCAGTACTTC. Its protein is CAWSVAFYEQYF.

The table lists this clone with a few counts. V gene TRBV6-5 combines with J gene TRBJ2-2; 7 nucleotides agree with TRBD1. From germline, CDR1 is MNHEY and CDR2 SVGAGI. The V gene end was trimmed by 8 bases and the J gene end by 2 bases; junction bases not matched to a gene: 5. This CDR3 has 14 residues. This chain's CDR3 is CASSRDRNTGELFF. The CDR3 DNA sequence: TGTGCCAGCTCCCGGGACAGAAACACCGGGGAGCTGTTTTTT.

The V gene is TRBV5-1, the J gene TRBJ1-3; D gene unclear. Germline-derived CDR1 and CDR2 are SGHRS and YFSETQ. CDR3 size: 14 residues. V lost 0 bases, J lost 0 bases, and 4 bases lay in between. The DNA of the CDR3 is TGCGCCAGCAGCTTGGATATCTCTGGAAACACCATATATTTT. Translated, it gives CASSLDISGNTIYF.

This clone was counted only a few times. This chain connects TRBV25-1 to TRBJ2-7; TRBD1 agrees at 11 bases. There are 15 residues in the CDR3. From germline, CDR1 is MGHDK and CDR2 SYGVNS. With V trimmed by 6 bases and J by 1 base, 5 bases remained unmatched. The CDR3 here is CASSVGQGASYEQYF. The CDR3 bases are TGTGCCAGCAGCGTAGGACAGGGGGCGTCCTACGAGCAGTACTTC.

A few counts support this clone. The genes are TRBV5-6 and TRBJ1-2, with 10 positions matching TRBD1. Losses at the gene ends were 0 bases for V and 4 bases for J; bases not matched to a gene: 12. This CDR3 is built from 18 residues. Germline CDR1 reads SGHDT; CDR2 reads YYEEEE. CDR3 loop: CASSLAGQGYEMGYGYTF. The CDR3 DNA is TGTGCCAGCAGCTTGGCGGGACAGGGGTACGAGATGGGCTATGGCTACACCTTC.

This chain links TRBV14 with TRBJ1-6, with 8 bases identical to TRBD1. The trim removed 4 bases at V and 2 bases at J, leaving 7 bases unmatched. From germline, CDR1 is SGHDN and CDR2 FVKESK. The CDR3 covers 17 residues. The CDR3 DNA reads TGTGCCAGCAGCCTACGACAGGGGAGGGCCTATAATTCACCCCTCCACTTT. It encodes CASSLRQGRAYNSPLHF.

The gene calls are TRBV19 and TRBJ1-5; 8 positions match TRBD1. J gave up 7 bases and V 6 bases, and 5 bases lay outside the gene matches. The CDR3 sequence is 13 residues long. Germline V gene data show CDR1 as LNHDA and CDR2 as SQIVND (reference sequence). CDR3 loop: CASSRDRMQPQHF. CDR3 DNA sequence: TGTGCCAGTAGCCGGGACAGGATGCAGCCCCAGCATTTT.

This clone was picked up a small number of times. This rearrangement joins TRBV5-1 to TRBJ2-1, with TRBD2 matching 15 bases. Per the germline V gene, CDR1 is SGHRS and CDR2 is YFSETQ. This CDR3 has 17 amino acids. V was pared by 7 bases and J by 9 bases, with 14 bases of the junction left unmatched. In DNA, the CDR3 is TGCGCCAGCCAAACTACACCAGGGACTAGCGGGGGGAGTGAGCAGTTCTTC. Its translation: CASQTTPGTSGGSEQFF.